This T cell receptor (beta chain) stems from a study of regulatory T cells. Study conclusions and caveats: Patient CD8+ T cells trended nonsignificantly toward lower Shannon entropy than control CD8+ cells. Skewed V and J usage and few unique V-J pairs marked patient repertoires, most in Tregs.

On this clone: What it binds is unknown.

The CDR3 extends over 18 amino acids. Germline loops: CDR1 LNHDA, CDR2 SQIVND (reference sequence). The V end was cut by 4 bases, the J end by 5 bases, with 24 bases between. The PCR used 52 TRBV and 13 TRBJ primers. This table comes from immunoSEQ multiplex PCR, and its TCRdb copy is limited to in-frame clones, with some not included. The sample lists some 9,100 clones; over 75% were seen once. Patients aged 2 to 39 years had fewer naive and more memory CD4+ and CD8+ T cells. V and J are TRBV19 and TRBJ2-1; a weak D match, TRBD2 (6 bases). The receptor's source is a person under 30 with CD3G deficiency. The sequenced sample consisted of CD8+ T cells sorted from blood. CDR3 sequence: CASSTAGLSATWDNEQFF. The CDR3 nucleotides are TGTGCCAGTAGTACGGCGGGACTCTCCGCCACGTGGGACAATGAGCAGTTCTTC.